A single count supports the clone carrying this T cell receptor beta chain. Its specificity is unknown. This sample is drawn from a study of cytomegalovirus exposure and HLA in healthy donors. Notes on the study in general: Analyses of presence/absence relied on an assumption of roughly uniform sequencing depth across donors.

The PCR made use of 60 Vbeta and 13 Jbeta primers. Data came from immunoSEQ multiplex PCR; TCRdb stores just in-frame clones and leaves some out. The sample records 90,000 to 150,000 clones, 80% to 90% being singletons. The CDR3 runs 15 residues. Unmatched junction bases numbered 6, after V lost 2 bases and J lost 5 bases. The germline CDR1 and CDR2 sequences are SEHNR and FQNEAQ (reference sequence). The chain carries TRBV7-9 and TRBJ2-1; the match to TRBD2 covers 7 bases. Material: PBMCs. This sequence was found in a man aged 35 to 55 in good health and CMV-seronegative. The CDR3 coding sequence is TGTGCCAGCAGCTTAACCGGGGGGAACCACAATGAGCAGTTCTTC. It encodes CASSLTGGNHNEQFF.